What follows is one TCR beta chain and its context. This receptor's antigen is unknown. No qualities accompany the bases; no much larger clone lies one base away. The entry originates in a study of CD8+ T cells in alopecia areata (dated by TCRdb to the late 2010s). Turning to the overall study: The treated patients, all with moderate-to-severe alopecia areata, were enrolled in an open-label pilot trial of oral tofacitinib given at 5 to 10 mg twice daily. Tofacitinib was administered for 6 to 18 months, and 6 months of follow-up off drug were then conducted to assess delayed response and recurrence. In treated patients, disease severity was measured using the SALT score, which gives the percentage of scalp surface area affected. In both human patients and the C3H/HeJ mouse model, the study applied high-throughput TCRbeta sequencing to look at T cell clonal expansion in alopecia areata. In humans, TCRbeta sequencing was performed on scalp tissue and on sorted CD4+ and CD8+ peripheral blood T cells from healthy controls and from patients with patchy or totalis/universalis alopecia areata. Biopsies were taken from tofacitinib-treated patients at baseline and again at 4 and 24 weeks into treatment, and several of those patients also had a later scalp biopsy. Scalp clonality was compared across normal scalp (n=4), patchy alopecia areata scalp (n=8), and alopecia totalis/universalis scalp (n=8). RNA came from the PAXgene miRNA kit for fixed scalp, the miRNeasy kit for PBMCs, and the RNeasy kit for mouse skin. Amplification of TCRbeta CDR3 regions was done by immunoSEQ multiplex PCR using 35 Vbeta forward primers and 13 Jbeta reverse primers. Study-level results and caveats: Compared with normal scalp, lesional scalp had higher clonality and more expanded CD8+ clones, particularly in alopecia totalis/universalis, a pattern that suggests antigenic drive. TCR sequences shared between patients were less clear than in mice, possibly partly because of HLA diversity in the patient population. Resident alphabeta T cells in normal human skin are also sequenced, complicating scalp TCR repertoire analysis, unlike mouse skin dominated by gammadelta T cells. Tofacitinib significantly decreased scalp clonality and the number of expanded CD8+ clones among the top 100 scalp clones. Because the treated cohort was small and had only one nonresponder, larger studies are needed to examine links between baseline CD8+ expansion and response. During tofacitinib treatment, many expanded lesional clones remained in scalp and blood, and this persistence may partly explain relapse after treatment is stopped.

Clipping removes 1 base from V and 1 base from J, with 6 as the unmatched junction base count. The cysteine opens and the phenylalanine closes a CDR3 of 16 amino acids. Kept here is only the CDR3 DNA, which spans 48 bases and is read in frame from base 1. The germline V gene encodes CDR1 LGHNA and CDR2 YNFKEQ. Library method: the immunoSEQ multiplex PCR assay. RNA was extracted from all samples and reverse transcribed into cDNA as template for TCR sequencing. First-strand cDNA was synthesized using SuperScript III with a 2:1 mix of oligo-dT and random hexamers. Amplification bias was assessed with a synthetic immune receptor repertoire, and residual bias was removed computationally. In the paper's pipeline: Raw reads were preprocessed for error removal, and CDR3 was defined according to IMGT conventions as running from the conserved cysteine to phenylalanine. Clonality was computed as 1 minus the Shannon entropy, with the entropy normalized by log2 of the number of productive unique TCRs. CD4 or CD8 identity of scalp clones was inferred by cross-referencing scalp TCRbeta sequences with sorted blood CD4 and CD8 repertoires. The clones in this table, taken by TCRdb from immuneACCESS, are in-frame only. Not every clone is retained; where verified, under half of the shortfall comes from an unresolved V gene, and the cause of the rest is unknown. D and trimming were read from the DNA, whereas the V and J calls and clone size are those reported in that table. The sample table shows more than 110,000 clones, and roughly 54% are seen once. The ten top clones hold about 15% of the sample.

Read against the paper, the sample's time point label means: around 4 weeks on oral tofacitinib. Taken with the paper, the label for treatment or condition translates to: oral pan-JAK inhibitor, 5-10 mg twice daily. Lesional scalp punch biopsies and peripheral blood were obtained from alopecia areata patients. PBMCs were separated by density centrifugation and stained for CD3, CD4 and CD8, after which CD4+ and CD8+ T cells were sorted on a FACSAria. The sequences come from CD8+ T cells sorted from blood, collected at week 4, from a patient treated with tofacitinib. The chain is assembled from TRBV4-2 and TRBJ2-5; 7 bases in the junction line up with TRBD1. The sequence was collected from a human donor with alopecia areata. The CDR3 corresponds to CASSQVLRQGQETQYF. Here is the DNA: TGTGCCAGCAGCCAAGTACTACGACAGGGCCAAGAGACCCAGTACTTC.